Detailed here is one T cell receptor (beta chain). The entry originates in a study of blood T cell repertoires in COVID-19. Overall study: Collection of acute and convalescent COVID-19 samples took place in the United States, Italy and Spain. The analysed material was cDNA or gDNA that came from T cells, B-cell-depleted T cells, or PBMCs.

Under the authors' procedure: From reference gene primer amplification, estimates of nucleated cell counts were derived. Libraries were prepared by immunoSEQ multiplex PCR; TCRdb keeps only in-frame clonotypes and omits some of them. V and J calls and clone size are copied from that table; D and trimming were computed from the DNA. The data contain 200,000 to 250,000 clones, around 83% of them singletons. The TCR sequence derives from a woman aged 40 to 55 who had recovered from COVID-19. The sample taken for sequencing was peripheral blood.

The CDR3 reads CASSLDRVVHEQYF. CDR3 DNA sequence: TGTGCCAGCAGCTTAGACAGGGTGGTCCACGAGCAGTACTTC. This chain connects TRBV7-2 to TRBJ2-7; maybe TRBD1 (6 bases). The CDR3 has 14 residues. Trimming removed 1 base at V and 5 bases at J, with 12 bases between. Per germline, CDR1 SGHTA and CDR2 FQGNSA.